Detailed here is one T cell receptor beta chain. Its target is unknown. V lost 2 bases and J 8 bases, leaving 7 bases between the germline ends. This CDR3 has 12 amino acids. The V gene's germline CDR1 is ENHRY and CDR2 SYGVKD. With a J-beta primer mix and a sample-barcoded 5' primer, a second PCR ran 7 to 11 cycles. TCRdb fed the 5' RACE reads into MiXCR, producing one record per CDR3 protein. The data hold around 600,000 distinct CDR3 sequences, with 47% observed a single time. This entry comes from a study of blood T cells in healthy people across ages. Study-wide results and caveats: More naive CD4+ cells and higher diversity were found in long-lived than in aged donors.

The receptor was derived from a man older than 75 in good health. The sample consisted of blood. The chain employs TRBV10-3 and TRBJ2-1, with no clear D. DNA for the CDR3: TGTGCCATCAGTGAGGGCCACCATGAGCAGTTCTTC. It translates to CAISEGHHEQFF.